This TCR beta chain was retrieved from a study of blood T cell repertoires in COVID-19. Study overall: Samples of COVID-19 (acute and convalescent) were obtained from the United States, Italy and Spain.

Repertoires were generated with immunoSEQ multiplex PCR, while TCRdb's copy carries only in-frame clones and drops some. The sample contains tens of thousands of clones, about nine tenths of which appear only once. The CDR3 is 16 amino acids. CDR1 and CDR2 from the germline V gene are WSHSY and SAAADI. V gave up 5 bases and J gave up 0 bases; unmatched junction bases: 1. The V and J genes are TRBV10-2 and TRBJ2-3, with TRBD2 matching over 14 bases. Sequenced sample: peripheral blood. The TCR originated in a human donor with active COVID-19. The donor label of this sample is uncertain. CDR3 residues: CASSRLAGGSTDTQYF. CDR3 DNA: TGCGCCAGCAGTCGACTAGCGGGGGGGAGCACAGATACGCAGTATTTT.